The 13 T cell receptor beta chains below were found in one sample sequenced in a study of cytomegalovirus exposure and HLA in healthy donors. The study ran its PCR with 60 Vbeta and 13 Jbeta primers. Some clones are missing from TCRdb's copy, which holds only in-frame ones; the method was immunoSEQ multiplex PCR. The sample has about 200,000 clones, 70% to 85% seen once. Sequenced material: PBMCs. The receptors derive from a boy younger than 10 in good health and CMV-seronegative.

This chain joins TRBV4-1 and TRBJ1-2; 8 nucleotides match TRBD1. Germline V gives CDR1 MGHRA, CDR2 YSYEKL. With V trimmed by 0 bases and J by 4 bases, 4 bases remained unmatched. The length of the CDR3 is 15 residues. The CDR3 sequence is CASSQEGTGLYGYTF. DNA of the CDR3: TGCGCCAGCAGCCAAGAGGGGACAGGCCTCTATGGCTACACCTTC.

V usage is TRBV7-9 and J usage is TRBJ1-2; 8 positions match TRBD1. V lost 4 bases and J lost 8; bases outside the gene matches: 12. The CDR3 is 15 residues long. Germline CDR1 and CDR2: SEHNR and FQNEAQ (reference sequence). In DNA, the CDR3 is TGTGCCAGCAGCTATGCTACGCCCAGGGGGCAAGGCTACACCTTC. It is translated as CASSYATPRGQGYTF. Drawing the rest from reference TRBV7-9 and TRBJ1-2, the complete variable domain is DTGVSQNPRHKITKRGQNVTFRCDPISEHNRLYWYRQTLGQGPEFLTYFQNEAQLEKSRLLSDRFSAERPKGSFSTLEIQRTEQGDSAMYLCASSYATPRGQGYTFGSGTRLTVV.

V gene TRBV19 combines with J gene TRBJ2-7, with a possible D match to TRBD2 (5 bases). V gave up 5 bases and J gave up 4 bases, with 15 bases separating them. CDR1 is LNHDA, CDR2 SQIVND, per germline (reference sequence). The CDR3 covers 14 residues. CDR3 in DNA: TGTGCCAGTAGTTCGGCCACTCGAGGGTACGAGCAGTACTTC. Encoded protein: CASSSATRGYEQYF.

The CDR3 sequence: CATPTSGGVDTQYF. CDR3 bases: TGTGCCACCCCAACTAGCGGGGGGGTAGATACGCAGTATTTT. J is TRBJ2-3 and V is TRBV6-1, with TRBD2 matching 13 bases. The CDR3 is 14 amino acids. Germline-derived CDR1 and CDR2 are MNHNS and SASEGT. The V and J ends lost 10 bases and 5 bases, in that order; junction bases with no gene match: 6.

This clone was picked up one time. The V call is TRBV5-6, the J call TRBJ1-1; D gene uncertain. V lost 1 base and J 1 base, leaving 5 bases between the germline ends. This CDR3 is built from 13 residues. The germline V gene encodes CDR1 SGHDT and CDR2 YYEEEE. The CDR3 DNA reads as TGTGCCAGCAGCTTGACAGAGAACACTGAAGCTTTCTTT. The encoded protein is CASSLTENTEAFF.

This clone was found a few times. The chain combines TRBV5-4 with TRBJ2-1; no clear D gene. Per the germline V gene, CDR1 is SGHNT and CDR2 is YYREEE (reference sequence). The CDR3 runs to 12 residues. V was cut by 0 bases and J by 7 bases, with 5 bases left in between. CDR3 sequence reads: CASSLGENEQFF. CDR3 bases: TGTGCCAGCAGCTTGGGAGAGAATGAGCAGTTCTTC.

V usage is TRBV7-9 and J usage is TRBJ2-3, with a possible D match to TRBD1 (5 bases). V dropped 5 bases and J dropped 6 bases, with 18 bases sitting between them. The CDR3 has 15 residues. Looked up from germline, CDR1 is SEHNR and CDR2 is FQNEAQ (reference sequence). For the CDR3, the DNA is TGTGCCAGCAGCAAGCTCGACAGTGACCAGGATACGCAGTATTTT. This translates into CASSKLDSDQDTQYF.

V and J are TRBV5-6 and TRBJ2-5; maybe TRBD1 (5 bases). The J call may be faulty, since TRBJ2-7 better matches the DNA end. This CDR3 is 15 amino acids long. Per the germline V gene, CDR1 is SGHDT and CDR2 is YYEEEE. The CDR3 DNA reads TGTGCCAGCAGCTCTCAGGGAATGCTCTATACCGAGCAGTACTTC. Translation gives CASSSQGMLYTEQYF.

J is TRBJ1-2 and V is TRBV29-1; D gene uncertain. This CDR3 is 13 amino acids long. V was pared by 1 base and J by 5 bases, with 11 bases between. CDR1 SQVTM and CDR2 ANQGSEA come from the germline V gene. The CDR3 DNA sequence: TGCAGCGTTGAAGTACCAGGTATTTATGGCTACACCTTC. It codes for CSVEVPGIYGYTF.

The V call is TRBV7-2, the J call TRBJ1-3; D ambiguous. Germline lookup yields CDR1 SGHTA and CDR2 FQGNSA. The CDR3 runs 14 residues. V was pared by 1 base and J by 2 bases, with 6 bases between. The DNA for the CDR3 is TGTGCCAGCAGCTTAGTTCCCGCTGGAAACACCATATATTTT. It yields the protein CASSLVPAGNTIYF.

V usage is TRBV7-2 and J usage is TRBJ1-5, with 8 bases that match TRBD1. The germline V gene encodes CDR1 SGHTA and CDR2 FQGNSA. After removal of 5 bases from V and 2 bases from J, the junction contained 11 bases not matched to a gene. CDR3 length: 17 amino acids. CDR3 DNA sequence: TGTGCCAGCAGCCCCAGCCGGACAGGGAAGGGCAATCAGCCCCAGCATTTT. Encoded protein: CASSPSRTGKGNQPQHF.

This CDR3 is CASSLGGLAGGPDTQYF. CDR3 nucleotide sequence: TGTGCCAGCAGCTTGGGAGGTCTAGCGGGGGGACCAGATACGCAGTATTTT. J is TRBJ2-3 and V is TRBV5-4; 11 bases match TRBD2. Germline values: CDR1 SGHNT, CDR2 YYREEE (reference sequence). The CDR3 runs 17 residues. Losses at the gene ends were 0 bases for V and 4 bases for J; bases not matched to a gene: 7.

V is TRBV11-2 and J is TRBJ2-1, with 7 bases matching TRBD1. There are 16 residues in the CDR3. The germline gives CDR1 SGHAT, CDR2 FQNNGV. J was trimmed by 4 bases and V by 5 bases; bases with no gene match: 11. CDR3 nucleotide sequence: TGTGCCAGCAGCCTAGGCCGACAGGGCCTTTACAATGAGCAGTTCTTC. It encodes CASSLGRQGLYNEQFF.